This TCR beta chain was documented in a study of T cell responses to AZD1222 COVID-19 vaccine. Clones were read by immunoSEQ multiplex PCR, and TCRdb kept only the in-frame ones, dropping some. The repertoire holds 84,000 or so clones, around nine tenths seen once, with roughly 5.6% in the top ten. V lost 4 bases, J lost 4 bases, and 15 bases lay in between. The CDR3 loop spans 15 amino acids. The germline V gene encodes CDR1 MNHEY and CDR2 SVGAGI. This receptor was identified in an adult in good health. Source: peripheral blood, taken on day 0 of MenACWY control vaccination. The rearrangement links TRBV6-5 to TRBJ2-3; D remains ambiguous. The CDR3 is CASSFGLSSSDTQYF. CDR3 DNA: TGTGCCAGCAGTTTCGGCCTTAGCTCGTCAGATACGCAGTATTTT.